This is a list of T cell receptor beta chains from one sample in a study of prognosis after radiotherapy for stage I lung cancer. TCRdb reprocessed the multiplex PCR reads with MiXCR, giving one entry per CDR3 protein. Of about 34,000 distinct CDR3 sequences listed, less than 45% were seen once; the top ten hold around 16%. The source was PBMCs, collected before or after stereotactic body radiation therapy (not recorded which). These receptor sequences come from a donor aged 50 or older with non-small cell lung cancer. Each CDR3 is given with its conserved first and last residue. A D gene is named only where the DNA matches it firmly. A clone size is listed for some rows: how often the clone was seen (once, few, many), or a class if it is expanded.

d_call cdr3_length j_call clone_size v_call cdr3_nt cdr3_aa
TRBD2 15 TRBJ2-2 many TRBV9 TGTGCCAGCAGCCCGACTAGCTCGGACACCGGGGAGCTGTTTTTT CASSPTSSDTGELFF
TRBD2 16 TRBJ2-3 NA TRBV5-1 TGCGCCAGCAGCTTGGGTCGGGGGGGCATTCTAGATACGCAGTATTTT CASSLGRGGILDTQYF
NA 15 TRBJ2-5 many TRBV5-1 TGCGCCAGCAGCTTGCAGGAGGGAAGGAGAGAGACCCAGTACTTC CASSLQEGRRETQYF
TRBD2 16 TRBJ2-3 many TRBV6-1 TGTGCCAGCAGTGAACTTGAGCGGGGATTCACAGATACGCAGTATTTT CASSELERGFTDTQYF
NA 15 TRBJ2-4 many TRBV27 TGTGCCAGCAGTACAGGGGGGGGAGCCAAAAACATTCAGTACTTC CASSTGGGAKNIQYF
NA 14 TRBJ2-1 many TRBV18 TGTGCCAGCTCACCAGAGCAGGTTGGGAATGAGCAGTTCTTC CASSPEQVGNEQFF
NA 16 TRBJ2-3 NA TRBV27 TGTGCCAGCAGTCCACCGGGACAACTATTTTCAGATACGCAGTATTTT CASSPPGQLFSDTQYF
NA 16 TRBJ2-7 NA TRBV12-3/TRBV12-4 TGTGCCAGCAGTCTGGTTGTAGGGCCGTCGGGCTACGAGCAGTACTTC CASSLVVGPSGYEQYF
TRBD1 15 TRBJ1-2 many TRBV3-1 TGTGCCAGCAGCCAAGGGGGACAGGGGAACTATGGCTACACCTTC CASSQGGQGNYGYTF
NA 14 TRBJ1-5 many TRBV28 TGTGCCAGCAGGCCGGCCCAGAGAAATCAGCCCCAGCATTTT CASRPAQRNQPQHF